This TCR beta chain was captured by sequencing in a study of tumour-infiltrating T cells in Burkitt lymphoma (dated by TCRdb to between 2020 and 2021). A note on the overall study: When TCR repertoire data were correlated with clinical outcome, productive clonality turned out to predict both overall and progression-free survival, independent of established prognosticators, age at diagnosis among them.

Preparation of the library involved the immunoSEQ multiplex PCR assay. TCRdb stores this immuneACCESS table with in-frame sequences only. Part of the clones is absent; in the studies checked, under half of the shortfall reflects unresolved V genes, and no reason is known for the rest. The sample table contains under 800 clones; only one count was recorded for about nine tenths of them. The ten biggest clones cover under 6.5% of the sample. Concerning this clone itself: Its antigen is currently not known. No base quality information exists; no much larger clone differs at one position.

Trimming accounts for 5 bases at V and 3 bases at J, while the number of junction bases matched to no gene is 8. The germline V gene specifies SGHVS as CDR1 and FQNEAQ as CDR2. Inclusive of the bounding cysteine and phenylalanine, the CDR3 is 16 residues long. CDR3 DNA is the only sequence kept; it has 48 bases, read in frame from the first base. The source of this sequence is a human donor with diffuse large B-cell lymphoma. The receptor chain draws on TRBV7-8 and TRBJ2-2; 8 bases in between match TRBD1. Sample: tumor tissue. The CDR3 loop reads CASSARQGMDTGELFF. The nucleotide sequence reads TGTGCCAGCAGCGCACGACAGGGGATGGACACCGGGGAGCTGTTTTTT.